The 8 T cell receptor beta chains below were found in one sample sequenced in a study of monozygotic twins with inflammatory bowel disease. TCRdb re-analyzed the 5' RACE reads; it lists each CDR3 protein once, without DNA. The sample totals roughly 160,000 distinct CDR3 sequences; its top ten clones hold around 7%. Sequencing was performed on blood. The receptors stem from a human donor with ulcerative colitis or Crohn's disease, or a healthy co-twin of an affected twin (not recorded which).

The chain recombines TRBV10-3 with TRBJ1-6. The CDR3 is 16 residues long. Germline V gene data show CDR1 as ENHRY and CDR2 as SYGVKD. CDR3 amino acids: CAISEPGGRHNSPLHF.

CDR3 loop: CASRPSRDFGEAFF. This sequence joins TRBV12-3 or TRBV12-4 and TRBJ1-1. This CDR3 has 14 residues.

The V and J genes are TRBV7-9 and TRBJ2-7. Germline V lookup: CDR1 SEHNR, CDR2 FQNEAQ (reference sequence). This CDR3 has 13 residues. The CDR3 loop is CASTIRGAYEQYF.

The V call is TRBV14, the J call TRBJ1-1. The CDR3 covers 15 residues. Germline V gives CDR1 SGHDN, CDR2 FVKESK. This CDR3 reads CASSPALGYLHEAFF.

The V call is TRBV7-7, the J call TRBJ1-6; absent DNA, TCRdb's TRBD1 call cannot be checked. The CDR3 is 15 residues long. Germline V gene sequence: CDR1 SSHAT, CDR2 FNYEAQ (reference sequence). Here the CDR3 reads CASSPGQYGRSPLHF.

The V gene is TRBV7-2, the J gene TRBJ2-5; the D gene TCRdb calls, TRBD2, cannot be checked with no DNA. CDR1 is SGHTA and CDR2 is FQGNSA in the germline V gene. The CDR3 has 14 residues. The CDR3 reads CASSFMDQRETQYF.

The V call is TRBV5-1, the J call TRBJ2-7; checking the TCRdb D call of TRBD2 is not possible without DNA. The CDR3 covers 15 residues. Germline lookup yields CDR1 SGHRS and CDR2 YFSETQ. The CDR3 sequence is CASRSGLAETYEQYF. Combining the CDR3 with reference TRBV5-1 and TRBJ2-7 gives the whole variable domain KAGVTQTPRYLIKTRGQQVTLSCSPISGHRSVSWYQQTPGQGLQFLFEYFSETQRNKGNFPGRFSGRQFSNSRSEMNVSTLELGDSALYLCASRSGLAETYEQYFGPGTRLTVT.

The V and J genes are TRBV20-1 and TRBJ2-1; no DNA is available, so the TRBD1 call from TCRdb remains unchecked. The CDR3 extends over 16 amino acids. CDR1 is DFQATT, CDR2 SNEGSKA, per germline (reference sequence). CDR3 sequence: CSASETGLGTYNEQFF.